These 21 T cell receptor beta chains were all obtained from the same sample, sequenced in a study of T cell changes during pregnancy in multiple sclerosis. Clones were read by immunoSEQ multiplex PCR, and TCRdb kept only the in-frame ones, dropping some. The data show under 45,000 clones, almost 95% seen once. The sequences come from CD4+ T cells from peripheral blood mononuclear cells, collected after pregnancy. Every receptor here comes from a female donor with multiple sclerosis, enrolled in a pregnancy study.

The rearrangement links TRBV7-9 to TRBJ1-2; TRBD1 agrees at 9 bases. Trimming removed 2 bases from V and 2 bases from J; junction bases left unmatched: 6. The CDR3 contains 16 residues. In germline, CDR1 is SEHNR, CDR2 FQNEAQ (reference sequence). For the CDR3, the DNA is TGTGCCAGCAGCTTAACAGGGGGCCCGCGGAACTATGGCTACACCTTC. Translation: CASSLTGGPRNYGYTF.

The chain has TRBV2 and TRBJ2-1, with 10 bases aligning to TRBD2. This CDR3 is 15 amino acids long. From germline, CDR1 is SNHLY and CDR2 FYNNEI. V trimming: 3 bases; J trimming: 4 bases; junction bases outside the gene matches: 3. CDR3 region: CASSDSAGGYNEQFF. The CDR3 DNA is TGTGCCAGCAGTGATTCAGCGGGGGGGTACAATGAGCAGTTCTTC.

DNA of the CDR3: TGTGCCAGCAGCCAATTACTAGCGGGGGGTCAGAGCAATGAGCAGTTCTTC. It specifies CASSQLLAGGQSNEQFF. The chain has TRBV16 and TRBJ2-1; 12 bases map to TRBD2. Germline-derived CDR1 and CDR2 are KGHSY and FQNENV. J was trimmed by 6 bases and V by 1 base; bases with no gene match: 7. The CDR3 has 17 amino acids.

V usage is TRBV5-4 and J usage is TRBJ2-1; 8 positions agree with TRBD2. This CDR3 region has 16 residues. V lost 6 bases, J lost 9 bases, and 17 bases stayed unmatched. Germline V gives CDR1 SGHNT, CDR2 YYREEE (reference sequence). The CDR3 DNA sequence: TGTGCCAGCACTTTGGGGTCGAGCGGGGGTATGGGTGAGCAGTTCTTC. It codes for CASTLGSSGGMGEQFF. The full variable domain, completed using reference TRBV5-4 and TRBJ2-1, is ETGVTQSPTHLIKTRGQQVTLRCSSQSGHNTVSWYQQALGQGPQFIFQYYREEENGRGNFPPRFSGLQFPNYSSELNVNALELDDSALYLCASTLGSSGGMGEQFFGPGTRLTVL.

V gene TRBV19 combines with J gene TRBJ2-3; tentative D call: TRBD1 (6 bases). This CDR3 has 14 amino acids. CDR1 is LNHDA, CDR2 SQIVND, per germline (reference sequence). V was cut by 5 bases and J by 4 bases, with 13 bases left in between. CDR3: CASSLRQAADTQYF. The CDR3 coding sequence is TGTGCCAGTAGTTTGCGACAGGCAGCAGATACGCAGTATTTT.

This clone was detected only once. The rearrangement uses TRBV5-8 and TRBJ2-3, with unresolved D. The CDR3 runs to 16 residues. The V end lost 1 base, the J end lost 0 bases, and 12 bases lay between the germline ends. Germline V lookup: CDR1 SGHTS, CDR2 YDEGEE. Written as DNA, the CDR3 is TGTGCCAGCAGCTTGCCCGGTCGAGTAAGCACAGATACGCAGTATTTT. Its translation: CASSLPGRVSTDTQYF.

The V and J genes are TRBV5-1 and TRBJ2-3, with a weak D call TRBD1 (6 bases). Trimming pared 0 bases from V and 4 bases from J, leaving 9 bases between. CDR3 length: 14 amino acids. Germline CDR1 and CDR2: SGHRS and YFSETQ. The chain's CDR3 is CASSLVQGSDTQYF. CDR3 coding DNA: TGCGCCAGCAGCTTGGTCCAGGGGTCAGATACGCAGTATTTT.

The genes are TRBV5-1 and TRBJ1-1; TRBD1 might be the D (5 bases). The CDR3 is 15 residues long. Germline assignment: CDR1 SGHRS and CDR2 YFSETQ. Trimming shortened V by 2 bases and J by 4 bases, and 15 bases separated the two germline ends. The CDR3 coding sequence is TGCGCCAGCAGCTTTTTAGGGGCGGGAGGCACTGAAGCTTTCTTT. Translation gives CASSFLGAGGTEAFF.

The chain joins TRBV6-1 to TRBJ1-2; 10 positions match TRBD1. CDR3 size: 14 residues. From germline, CDR1 is MNHNS and CDR2 SASEGT. The V gene end was trimmed by 7 bases and the J gene end by 8 bases; junction bases not matched to a gene: 10. The CDR3 protein is CASKEGTGEYGYTF. CDR3 nucleotides: TGTGCCAGCAAGGAGGGGACAGGGGAATACGGCTACACCTTC.

This clone came up once. The chain links TRBV2 to TRBJ2-7, with TRBD2 matching 13 bases. With 6 bases clipped from V and 1 base from J, the junction kept 3 bases outside the gene matches. CDR1 and CDR2 (germline): SNHLY, FYNNEI. The CDR3 has 15 amino acids. CDR3 sequence: CASRQTSGGSYEQYF. In DNA form, the CDR3 reads TGTGCCAGCAGACAGACTAGCGGGGGGTCCTACGAGCAGTACTTC. The full variable domain, with the rest looked up from reference TRBV2 and TRBJ2-7, is EPEVTQTPSHQVTQMGQEVILRCVPISNHLYFYWYRQILGQKVEFLVSFYNNEISEKSEIFDDQFSVERPDGSNFTLKIRSTKLEDSAMYFCASRQTSGGSYEQYFGPGTRLTVT.

The chain recombines TRBV7-8 with TRBJ2-1; D not certain. Per germline, CDR1 SGHVS and CDR2 FQNEAQ. Trimming shortened V by 1 base and J by 7 bases, and 14 bases separated the two germline ends. The CDR3 consists of 15 residues. CDR3 nucleotide sequence: TGTGCCAGCAGCTTAGTTGGTCTAGGCTTGAATGAGCAGTTCTTC. Amino acids: CASSLVGLGLNEQFF. The full variable domain, rest sourced from reference TRBV7-8 and TRBJ2-1, is GAGVSQSPRYKVAKRGQDVALRCDPISGHVSLFWYQQALGQGPEFLTYFQNEAQLDKSGLPSDRFFAERPEGSVSTLKIQRTQQEDSAVYLCASSLVGLGLNEQFFGPGTRLTVL.

The chain recombines TRBV10-3 with TRBJ1-1; a weak D match, TRBD1 (5 bases). This CDR3 has 11 amino acids. V dropped 6 bases and J dropped 7 bases, with 9 bases sitting between them. Germline CDR1 is ENHRY and CDR2 is SYGVKD. The CDR3 nucleotides read TGTGCCATCAGGGGGGGAGTTGAAGCTTTCTTT. Translation gives CAIRGGVEAFF.

The J gene is TRBJ1-1, the V gene TRBV6-6; D gene unclear. The germline CDR1 and CDR2 sequences are MNHNY and SVGAGI (reference sequence). This CDR3 has 13 amino acids. The V end lost 2 bases, the J end lost 1 base, and 5 bases lay between the germline ends. CDR3 sequence reads: CASSYAGNTEAFF. CDR3 DNA: TGTGCCAGCAGTTACGCGGGGAACACTGAAGCTTTCTTT.

CDR3 protein: CASKSGRALYSNQPQHF. The CDR3 DNA follows: TGTGCCAGCAAATCGGGCAGGGCGCTTTATAGCAATCAGCCCCAGCATTTT. The V gene is TRBV7-9, the J gene TRBJ1-5; D might be TRBD1 (5 bases). V was shortened by 7 bases and J by 0 bases, with 19 bases between the two germline ends. In germline, CDR1 is SEHNR, CDR2 FQNEAQ (reference sequence). This CDR3 spans 17 amino acids. The whole variable domain, remainder taken from reference TRBV7-9 and TRBJ1-5, is DTGVSQNPRHKITKRGQNVTFRCDPISEHNRLYWYRQTLGQGPEFLTYFQNEAQLEKSRLLSDRFSAERPKGSFSTLEIQRTEQGDSAMYLCASKSGRALYSNQPQHFGDGTRLSIL.

V usage is TRBV6-1 and J usage is TRBJ1-3; a weak D match, TRBD1 (6 bases). This CDR3 region has 16 residues. V lost 4 bases, J lost 0 bases, and 13 bases lay in between. The germline V gene encodes CDR1 MNHNS and CDR2 SASEGT. CDR3 protein: CASSAISGVSGNTIYF. Here the CDR3 DNA reads TGTGCCAGCAGTGCTATCTCAGGGGTCTCTGGAAACACCATATATTTT.

The chain has TRBV25-1 and TRBJ2-1; tentatively, D is TRBD2 (5 bases). Between the trimmed V and J ends, which lost 4 bases and 9 bases, there was a span of 19 bases. CDR3 length equals 15 residues. CDR1 MGHDK and CDR2 SYGVNS come from the germline V gene. The CDR3 bases are TGTGCCAGCAGTGCACCTACCCCTCGGACTTCTGAGCAGTTCTTC. Translating gives CASSAPTPRTSEQFF.

The genes are TRBV5-3 and TRBJ1-5; tentative D call: TRBD1 (5 bases). TRBV5-3 counts as an open reading frame of uncertain function. Trimming took off 4 bases at V and 9 bases at J, with 20 bases between the two ends. The CDR3 consists of 15 residues. This CDR3 is CARSPRLRESRPQHF. The CDR3 DNA sequence: TGTGCCAGAAGCCCCAGGCTCAGGGAATCTCGGCCCCAGCATTTT.

The chain uses TRBV9 and TRBJ1-1; D is undetermined. V shed 2 bases and J shed 1 base, with 9 bases lying between them. The CDR3 has 14 amino acids. Germline CDR1 reads SGDLS; CDR2 reads YYNGEE. This chain's CDR3 is CASSVGNQNTEAFF. DNA for the CDR3: TGTGCCAGCAGCGTGGGCAACCAGAACACTGAAGCTTTCTTT. Using reference TRBV9 and TRBJ1-1 for the parts outside the CDR3, the full variable domain is DSGVTQTPKHLITATGQRVTLRCSPRSGDLSVYWYQQSLDQGLQFLIQYYNGEERAKGNILERFSAQQFPDLHSELNLSSLELGDSALYFCASSVGNQNTEAFFGQGTRLTVV.

CDR3: CACWRAYEQYF. The DNA of the CDR3 is TGTGCCTGTTGGAGGGCCTACGAGCAGTACTTC. The chain carries TRBV30 and TRBJ2-7; tentative D call: TRBD2 (6 bases). The CDR3 sequence is 11 residues long. Trimming pared 6 bases from V and 2 bases from J, leaving 8 bases between. The germline gives CDR1 GTSNPN, CDR2 SVGIG (reference sequence).

The chain combines TRBV4-1 with TRBJ1-6; no definite D call. Trimming left V 3 bases short and J 6 bases short, with 15 bases between. Germline values: CDR1 MGHRA, CDR2 YSYEKL. This CDR3 region has 16 residues. CDR3 sequence (DNA): TGCGCCAGCAGCCATTCGGGAGCCGCTCGTAATTCACCCCTCCACTTT. Translated, it gives CASSHSGAARNSPLHF.

In its sample, this clone was seen a few times. This rearrangement joins TRBV6-1 to TRBJ1-2; D is undetermined. Looked up from germline, CDR1 is MNHNS and CDR2 is SASEGT. V was pared by 7 bases and J by 5 bases, with 11 bases between. This CDR3 is 12 amino acids long. The CDR3 is CASKRREYGYTF. The CDR3 DNA sequence: TGTGCCAGCAAGAGGAGAGAGTATGGCTACACCTTC.